Listed here are 32 T cell receptor beta chains from one sample, sequenced in a study of blood T cells in healthy people across ages. Next came a second PCR, run for roughly 6 to 11 cycles, which used a sample-barcoded 5' primer along with a J-beta primer mix. One entry per CDR3 protein, called by TCRdb with MiXCR from the 5' RACE reads. Among roughly 800,000 distinct CDR3 sequences, roughly 25% were seen once, and the ten largest hold more than 7.5%. This same sample was also part of a study on T cells of mothers and their children.

Sequenced material: blood. These receptors were collected from a boy younger than 18 in good health.

The J gene is TRBJ2-3, the V gene TRBV7-6; 9 nucleotides line up with TRBD2. The CDR3 is made up of 16 amino acids. With 5 bases clipped from V and 0 bases from J, the junction kept 6 bases outside the gene matches. Germline V gene data show CDR1 as SGHVS and CDR2 as FNYEAQ. The CDR3, as DNA: TGTGCCAGCAGCCAGGGACTAGCCCTTAGCACAGATACGCAGTATTTT. This translates into CASSQGLALSTDTQYF. Full variable domain (rest looked up from reference TRBV7-6 and TRBJ2-3): GAGVSQSPRYKVTKRGQDVALRCDPISGHVSLYWYRQALGQGPEFLTYFNYEAQQDKSGLPNDRFSAERPEGSISTLTIQRTEQRDSAMYRCASSQGLALSTDTQYFGPGTRLTVL.

The rearrangement links TRBV7-9 to TRBJ1-5; the D gene is possibly TRBD1 (5 bases). The CDR3 has 13 residues. From germline, CDR1 is SEHNR and CDR2 FQNEAQ (reference sequence). Trimming took off 8 bases at V and 5 bases at J, with 13 bases between the two ends. CDR3 nucleotides: TGTGCCAGCGCCGGGGTGGGGGATCAGCCCCAGCATTTT. Translation gives CASAGVGDQPQHF.

The chain employs TRBV28 and TRBJ2-1, with 7 bases lining up with TRBD1. Judging by the DNA end, TRBJ2-7 fits better; the J call may be wrong. The CDR3 is made up of 16 amino acids. Germline assignment: CDR1 MDHEN and CDR2 SYDVKM. Here the CDR3 reads CASSDRDEIPSYEQYF. The DNA for the CDR3 is TGTGCCAGCAGCGACAGGGACGAAATACCCTCCTACGAGCAGTACTTC.

This chain joins TRBV4-2 and TRBJ2-5; unclear D gene. The end of the DNA fits TRBJ2-7 better, so the J call may be wrong. The CDR3 runs to 14 residues. Per germline, CDR1 LGHNA and CDR2 YNFKEQ. The CDR3 loop is CASSQEVVSYEQYF. CDR3 DNA sequence: TGTGCCAGCAGCCAAGAAGTGGTCTCCTACGAGCAGTACTTC.

The V and J genes are TRBV20-1 and TRBJ2-7, with D possibly matching TRBD1 (6 bases). The CDR3 spans 14 residues. CDR1 and CDR2 from the germline V gene are DFQATT and SNEGSKA (reference sequence). Trimming stripped 0 bases from V and 4 bases from J, with 13 bases between. CDR3 in DNA: TGCAGTGCTAGAGATTTCGCCAGGGGATACGAGCAGTACTTC. Its protein is CSARDFARGYEQYF.

The sample holds a few counts of this clonotype. The CDR3 here is CASSSGQFYGYTF. CDR3 sequence (DNA): TGTGCCAGCAGCTCGGGACAGTTCTATGGCTACACCTTC. The chain uses TRBV11-2 and TRBJ1-2, with 7 bases identical to TRBD1. The junction had 3 bases not matched to a gene; V was cut back by 4 bases and J by 4 bases. Germline values: CDR1 SGHAT, CDR2 FQNNGV. The CDR3 loop spans 13 amino acids.

This clonotype was detected only a few times. This chain's CDR3 is CASSLDSQRGEKLFF. In nucleotides, the CDR3 is TGTGCCAGCAGTCTGGACAGCCAGAGGGGTGAAAAACTGTTTTTT. The genes are TRBV12-3 or TRBV12-4 and TRBJ1-4, with D possibly being TRBD1 (6 bases). The V end was cut by 5 bases, the J end by 7 bases, with 17 bases between. The CDR3 has 15 amino acids.

This clonotype was recorded a few times. The chain employs TRBV6-2 or TRBV6-3 and TRBJ2-3; TRBD1 or TRBD2 may be the D gene (6 bases each). V lost 8 bases, J lost 3 bases, and 21 bases lay in between. The CDR3 has 16 residues. Germline values: CDR1 MNHEY, CDR2 SVGEGT. The CDR3 spells CASLGGPRVFTDTQYF. CDR3 coding DNA: TGTGCCAGCTTAGGGGGGCCGAGAGTTTTTACAGATACGCAGTATTTT.

This chain joins TRBV28 and TRBJ2-5; no firm D call. The assigned J gene may be wrong: the sequence end matches TRBJ2-7 better. The germline CDR1 and CDR2 sequences are MDHEN and SYDVKM. The CDR3 has 11 residues. The CDR3 DNA is TGTGCCACCGGGCTTTCATACGAGCAGTACTTC. Residues: CATGLSYEQYF.

The chain couples TRBV29-1 to TRBJ2-5, with a tentative D call TRBD2 (6 bases). This CDR3 has 12 residues. V lost 6 bases, J lost 11 bases, and 19 bases lay in between. The germline V gene has CDR1 SQVTM and CDR2 ANQGSEA. CDR3 nucleotides: TGCAGCGTCCCGATGGACACGGGAGAGCAGTACTTC. Encoded protein: CSVPMDTGEQYF.

In regard to this clonotype: At one boundary the junction diverges from the germline segment, which might be a read error. V usage is TRBV4-2 and J usage is TRBJ2-1; a weak D match, TRBD2 (5 bases). The germline V gene encodes CDR1 LGHNA and CDR2 YNFKEQ. The CDR3 extends over 16 amino acids. CDR3 amino acids: CASSQDTAARHNEQVF. The CDR3 coding sequence is TGTGCCAGCAGCCAAGATACAGCGGCTAGGCACAATGAGCAGGTCTTC.

V and J are TRBV7-6 and TRBJ2-1, with D unresolved. The CDR3 consists of 16 residues. The V and J ends lost 2 bases and 0 bases respectively, with 11 bases between them. Per germline, CDR1 SGHVS and CDR2 FNYEAQ. This CDR3 reads CASSLLPPNSYNEQFF. CDR3 DNA: TGTGCCAGCAGCTTATTACCCCCTAACTCCTACAATGAGCAGTTCTTC.

This clonotype occurred a few times. The V gene is TRBV7-9, the J gene TRBJ2-3; a weak D match, TRBD2 (6 bases). CDR3 length: 15 residues. CDR1 and CDR2 (germline): SEHNR, FQNEAQ (reference sequence). V was clipped by 3 bases and J by 0 bases, with 10 bases between them. Written as DNA, the CDR3 is TGTGCCAGCAGCTTGACTAGGTCTAGCACAGATACGCAGTATTTT. Its protein product is CASSLTRSSTDTQYF.

A few counts support this clonotype. The rearrangement joins TRBV20-1 to TRBJ2-1; D not resolved. The tail of the sequence fits TRBJ2-5 better, so the J call may be wrong. The CDR3 has 14 amino acids. The germline gives CDR1 DFQATT, CDR2 SNEGSKA (reference sequence). The CDR3 nucleotides are TGCAGTGCCCTCCCAATGAAGGTTCAAGAGACCCAGTACTTC. Its protein product is CSALPMKVQETQYF.

The chain combines TRBV2 with TRBJ2-3; TRBD2 matches 14 bases. In germline, CDR1 is SNHLY, CDR2 FYNNEI. The CDR3 is 14 residues long. V lost 9 bases, J lost 4 bases, and 3 bases stayed unmatched. The CDR3 region is CARGLAGVSDTQYF. CDR3 bases: TGTGCCAGGGGACTAGCGGGGGTCTCAGATACGCAGTATTTT.

A few counts support this clonotype. One end of the junction varies from germline; a read error may be responsible. This chain links TRBV28 with TRBJ2-5; 7 bases are shared with TRBD1. TRBJ2-7 matches the DNA end more closely, so the J call is doubtful. Germline V lookup: CDR1 MDHEN, CDR2 SYDVKM. The CDR3 consists of 14 residues. CDR3 in DNA: TGTGCCAGCAGTCTTGGGGACAGCTCCTTCGAGCAGTACTTC. Protein: CASSLGDSSFEQYF.

A word on this clonotype: The junction and the germline gene differ at one end; a read error may be behind it. This chain connects TRBV27 to TRBJ2-1; TRBD2 matches 9 bases. The length of the CDR3 is 15 residues. Germline V gene lookup returns CDR1 MNHEY and CDR2 SMNVEV (reference sequence). The CDR3 spells CAGSLNGLAGNEQFF. The DNA of the CDR3 is TGTGCCGGCAGTTTAAACGGTCTAGCGGGGAATGAGCAGTTCTTC.

This clonotype was detected a few times. The V call is TRBV24-1, the J call TRBJ2-3; D uncertain. The V gene lost 1 base and the J gene lost 2 bases, with 3 bases spanning the gap. The CDR3 is 13 amino acids. In germline, CDR1 is KGHDR, CDR2 SFDVKD. The CDR3 nucleotides are TGTGCCACCAGTGATTTAGCCACAGATACGCAGTATTTT. Translating it yields CATSDLATDTQYF.

V and J are TRBV10-3 and TRBJ1-6; D unresolved. Germline V gene data show CDR1 as ENHRY and CDR2 as SYGVKD. The V end lost 6 bases, the J end lost 10 bases, and 19 bases lay between the germline ends. There are 15 residues in the CDR3. The CDR3 DNA is TGTGCCATCAGCGATACGGTCCTCCTGGGGTCACCCCTCCACTTT. Its protein product is CAISDTVLLGSPLHF.

This chain connects TRBV5-1 to TRBJ1-6; 7 nucleotides line up with TRBD1. The CDR3 runs to 15 residues. Germline trimming cut 4 bases from V and 9 bases from J; bases unmatched to any gene: 10. CDR1 is SGHRS, CDR2 YFSETQ, per germline. This CDR3 reads CASSPVWDSRSPLHF. CDR3 coding DNA: TGCGCCAGCAGCCCAGTTTGGGACAGCCGTTCACCCCTCCACTTT.

The chain couples TRBV21-1 to TRBJ2-5. TRBV21-1 represents a pseudogene. The CDR3 is 17 amino acids. DNA of the CDR3: TGTGCCAGCAGCAAAGGGCCCAGAGAAGAAGAGTGGGAGACCCAGTACTTC. It yields the protein CASSKGPREEEWETQYF.

The rearrangement uses TRBV27 and TRBJ1-6, with 9 bases lining up with TRBD1. Germline lookup yields CDR1 MNHEY and CDR2 SMNVEV (reference sequence). The V gene end was trimmed by 5 bases and the J gene end by 10 bases; junction bases not matched to a gene: 6. CDR3 size: 14 residues. In nucleotides, the CDR3 is TGTGCCAGCAGTACAGGGGGCGATGGGTCACCCCTCCACTTT. Amino acid sequence: CASSTGGDGSPLHF.

This rearrangement joins TRBV20-1 to TRBJ2-5; D ambiguous. The CDR3 has 11 residues. V gave up 3 bases and J gave up 4 bases, with 6 bases separating them. Per germline, CDR1 DFQATT and CDR2 SNEGSKA (reference sequence). As DNA, the CDR3 is TGCAGTGCTAGCCAGACAGAGACCCAGTACTTC. Translating gives CSASQTETQYF.

The rearrangement links TRBV12-3 or TRBV12-4 to TRBJ2-1; 8 bases align to TRBD1. TRBJ2-7 matches the DNA end more closely, so the J call is doubtful. The CDR3 is made up of 15 amino acids. As DNA, the CDR3 is TGTGCCAGCAGACTGGGCGAACAGGGGGTGTACGAGCAGTACTTC. Residues: CASRLGEQGVYEQYF.

This clonotype was seen a handful of times. This chain connects TRBV11-2 to TRBJ2-3; TRBD2 aligns across 8 bases. Germline CDR1 reads SGHAT; CDR2 reads FQNNGV. This CDR3 has 18 residues. V shed 1 base, J shed 0 bases, and the junction held 9 bases outside the gene matches. CDR3 protein: CASSLVSGASGSTDTQYF. CDR3 DNA: TGTGCCAGCAGCTTAGTTAGTGGGGCTAGCGGGAGCACAGATACGCAGTATTTT.

The V gene is TRBV9, the J gene TRBJ2-7, with no clear D. Trimming stripped 5 bases from V and 4 bases from J, with 16 bases between. This CDR3 spans 14 amino acids. Germline CDR1 and CDR2: SGDLS and YYNGEE. The CDR3 here is CASSFTPDPYEQYF. For the CDR3, the DNA is TGTGCCAGCAGTTTTACTCCGGACCCTTACGAGCAGTACTTC.

The chain carries TRBV20-1 and TRBJ2-5; a possible D gene is TRBD2 (5 bases). This CDR3 is 14 amino acids long. Looked up from germline, CDR1 is DFQATT and CDR2 is SNEGSKA (reference sequence). The V end lost 2 bases, the J end lost 1 base, and 11 bases lay between the germline ends. The CDR3 sequence: CSARSLRGQETQYF. In DNA form, the CDR3 reads TGCAGTGCTAGATCGCTTCGGGGCCAAGAGACCCAGTACTTC.

As regards this clonotype: The CDR3 ends on some other residue instead of the conserved phenylalanine or tryptophan, so this is likely a read error. The gene calls are TRBV10-3 and TRBJ1-2; no clear D gene. There are 17 residues in the CDR3. With 3 bases removed from V and 4 bases from J, the gap between germline ends came to 21 bases. CDR1 is ENHRY, CDR2 SYGVKD, per germline. The CDR3 coding sequence is TGTGCCATCAGTGAAGAAAGGGCAGGCGGGCACCGCTATGGCTACACCCTC. This encodes CAISEERAGGHRYGYTL.

This rearrangement joins TRBV29-1 to TRBJ1-2; maybe TRBD1 (5 bases). Trimming left V 3 bases short and J 5 bases short, with 13 bases between. The CDR3 covers 13 residues. CDR1 SQVTM and CDR2 ANQGSEA come from the germline V gene. For the CDR3, the DNA is TGCAGCGTTGACGAGGGGAGAGGGTATGGCTACACCTTC. This gives the protein CSVDEGRGYGYTF.

This rearrangement joins TRBV7-6 to TRBJ2-1, with D uncertain. Trimming shortened V by 5 bases and J by 7 bases, and 9 bases separated the two germline ends. The germline gives CDR1 SGHVS, CDR2 FNYEAQ. The CDR3 is 12 residues long. The CDR3 loop is CASSPAFNEQFF. As DNA, the CDR3 is TGTGCCAGCAGCCCGGCTTTTAATGAGCAGTTCTTC.

The chain couples TRBV15 to TRBJ1-5; D ambiguous. This CDR3 region has 12 residues. Germline loops: CDR1 LNHNV, CDR2 YYDKDF (reference sequence). The V and J ends lost 5 bases and 5 bases respectively, with 7 bases between them. CDR3 sequence (DNA): TGTGCCACCAGCGGAGGAGATCAGCCCCAGCATTTT. Its translation is CATSGGDQPQHF.

This rearrangement joins TRBV6-2 or TRBV6-3 to TRBJ2-5, with 9 bases aligning to TRBD2. The J call may not be correct, given that the DNA end is closer to TRBJ2-1. The CDR3 consists of 14 residues. Germline assignment: CDR1 MNHEY and CDR2 SVGEGT. CDR3 nucleotide sequence: TGTGCCAGCAGGAGCGGGGGGAAATACAATGAGCAGTTCTTC. Its translation is CASRSGGKYNEQFF.